Detailed here is one TCR beta chain. Its specific antigen is unknown. No much larger clone is present one base from it, and per-base qualities are unavailable. One collaborating source in Seattle enrolled patients during active infection and followed them longitudinally through the course of disease. Whole blood was collected in K2EDTA tubes by collaborating institutions according to the institutions' own protocols. For TCRbeta analysis, collaborators shipped samples in one of three forms: frozen whole blood, isolated PBMCs, or DNA extracted from either of those sample types. The entry originates in a study of blood T cell repertoires in COVID-19 (TCRdb year 2020). Regarding the study in general: Collaborator samples came from the United States, Italy and Spain and covered acute and convalescent phases of COVID-19. Deeply sampled blood TCRbeta repertoires from subjects exposed to, actively infected with, or recovered from COVID-19 were included in the dataset. The samples were drawn from two sources: the first 160 participants of the ongoing ImmuneRACE study, and 1,254 subjects contributed by 6 global collaborators. The sample metadata nearly always contained a de-identified subject ID, COVID-19 status, age in years and sex. The repertoires were released in a freely available public database intended as a resource for research on the immune response to SARS-CoV-2. The prospective study material was composed of cDNA or gDNA derived from T cells, B-cell-depleted T cells, or PBMCs. Where HLA class I and class II types were available, the types were taken from metadata supplied by the sample provider, not from assay-based typing.

V is cut by 4 bases and J by 1 base, and the space between the germline ends is 6 bases. The germline V gene sets CDR1 to SGDLS and CDR2 to YYNGEE. The CDR3, cysteine through phenylalanine, is 13 amino acids long. Solely the CDR3 DNA is kept, with 39 bases framed from the first base. The immunoSEQ Assay, a bias-controlled multiplex PCR, was used to amplify TCRbeta CDR3 regions from genomic DNA. For the original study's pipeline: Within the assay, amplification of reference gene primers was used to estimate how many nucleated cells each sample contained. To quantify the absolute abundance of each unique TCRbeta CDR3 rearrangement, sequence reads were collapsed and filtered. Productive Simpson clonality was computed per sample as the square root of Simpson's diversity index over productive rearrangements. The immuneACCESS repertoire file appears here via TCRdb, limited to in-frame rearrangements. These files lack a portion of the clones; in checked studies, under half of the deficit traces to unresolved V genes, and the cause of the others is not known. D and trimming were read from the DNA, whereas the V and J calls and clone size are those reported in that table. This sample lists approximately 460,000 clones; roughly nine tenths were detected once. The biggest ten clones account for roughly 0.92% of the sample.

Study-wide conclusions, independent of this receptor: The amount of clinical and demographic metadata varied by source and participant and was provided uncurated.

The chain is assembled from TRBV9 and TRBJ1-3, and TRBD1 may be the D gene, going by 5 matching bases. The TCR sequence derives from a man between 18 and 35 years old with COVID-19, enrolled during active disease. Sequenced sample: peripheral blood. The nucleotide sequence reads as follows: TGTGCCAGCAGCCGGGGGTCTGGAAACACCATATATTTT. It is translated as CASSRGSGNTIYF.